These 13 T cell receptor beta chains originate from one sample sequenced in a study of shared T cell receptors in the human thymus. Measured with immunoSEQ multiplex PCR; TCRdb has only the in-frame clones, and not every one. In the table there are fewer than 700,000 clones, 88% of which are singletons. These sequences were also reported in another study, on human thymus T cells.

Sequenced: thymocytes. These receptors were taken from a boy younger than two with a congenital heart defect.

This chain connects TRBV20-1 to TRBJ2-7; TRBD2 agrees at 8 bases. The junction had 5 bases not matched to a gene; V was cut back by 2 bases and J by 11 bases. This CDR3 contains 11 residues. In germline, CDR1 is DFQATT, CDR2 SNEGSKA (reference sequence). CDR3 sequence reads: CSARLAGAEYF. Written as DNA, the CDR3 is TGCAGTGCTAGACTAGCGGGTGCGGAGTACTTC.

V is TRBV27 and J is TRBJ2-7, with 11 positions matching TRBD2. Trimming at V came to 11 bases and at J to 1 base, leaving 16 bases not matched to a gene. Looked up from germline, CDR1 is MNHEY and CDR2 is SMNVEV (reference sequence). CDR3 size: 17 residues. CDR3 sequence (DNA): TGTGCCGGCCGGGACAGGGCTCTAGCGGGAGGATCCTACGAGCAGTACTTC. This sequence encodes CAGRDRALAGGSYEQYF.

The gene calls are TRBV29-1 and TRBJ2-7; tentatively, D is TRBD2 (6 bases). The CDR3 loop spans 13 amino acids. The V gene lost 6 bases and the J gene lost 1 base, with 13 bases spanning the gap. Looked up from germline, CDR1 is SQVTM and CDR2 is ANQGSEA. The CDR3 sequence is CSVLSGPSYEQYF. The CDR3 DNA sequence: TGCAGCGTGCTGAGCGGGCCTTCCTACGAGCAGTACTTC.

The CDR3: CASSQGRTGLGYGYTF. The CDR3 DNA reads TGTGCCAGCAGCCAAGGCCGTACAGGGTTAGGGTATGGCTACACCTTC. The chain joins TRBV14 to TRBJ1-2; perhaps TRBD1 as D (6 bases). Trimming shortened V by 1 base and J by 5 bases, and 17 bases separated the two germline ends. The CDR3 has 16 amino acids. The germline gives CDR1 SGHDN, CDR2 FVKESK.

The gene calls are TRBV28 and TRBJ2-7; no firm D call. This CDR3 has 15 amino acids. V lost 1 base to trimming and J lost 0 bases, with 10 bases between them. CDR1 MDHEN and CDR2 SYDVKM come from the germline V gene. In nucleotides, the CDR3 is TGTGCCAGCAGTTTATTCGCGGAGAGCTCCTACGAGCAGTACTTC. It is translated as CASSLFAESSYEQYF.

V and J are TRBV15 and TRBJ2-4; TRBD1 might be the D (5 bases). The germline V gene encodes CDR1 LNHNV and CDR2 YYDKDF (reference sequence). This CDR3 spans 15 amino acids. V lost 3 bases and J 3 bases, leaving 12 bases between the germline ends. CDR3 coding DNA: TGTGCCACCAGCAGGGGGCAGGGCGACAAAAACATTCAGTACTTC. Encoded protein: CATSRGQGDKNIQYF. The complete variable domain, with remaining parts taken from reference TRBV15 and TRBJ2-4, reads DAMVIQNPRYQVTQFGKPVTLSCSQTLNHNVMYWYQQKSSQAPKLLFHYYDKDFNNEADTPDNFQSRRPNTSFCFLDIRSPGLGDTAMYLCATSRGQGDKNIQYFGAGTRLSVL.

The chain is built from TRBV10-2 and TRBJ2-3, with D perhaps TRBD2 (5 bases). The CDR3 length is 15 residues. V lost 6 bases, J lost 0 bases, and 13 bases lay in between. Germline CDR1 is WSHSY and CDR2 is SAAADI. The CDR3, as DNA: TGCGCCAGCAGAAAGCGGTACAAAAGCACAGATACGCAGTATTTT. Translating it yields CASRKRYKSTDTQYF.

This chain uses TRBV27 with TRBJ1-2, with D maybe TRBD1 (6 bases). Germline CDR1 is MNHEY and CDR2 is SMNVEV (reference sequence). The CDR3 runs to 14 residues. Trimming pared 3 bases from V and 1 base from J, leaving 9 bases between. The CDR3 loop is CASSLGRGNYGYTF. DNA of the CDR3: TGTGCCAGCAGTTTGGGCAGGGGTAACTATGGCTACACCTTC.

The chain joins TRBV30 to TRBJ2-3; 12 bases agree with TRBD2. V lost 8 bases, J lost 7 bases, and 7 bases stayed unmatched. The CDR3 runs to 13 residues. The germline CDR1 and CDR2 sequences are GTSNPN and SVGIG (reference sequence). DNA for the CDR3: TGTGCCGGGGCTAGCGGGGGGGGAAATACGCAGTATTTT. This gives the protein CAGASGGGNTQYF.

The V gene is TRBV27, the J gene TRBJ2-1; D is unclear. From germline, CDR1 is MNHEY and CDR2 SMNVEV (reference sequence). The ends were cut back, 4 bases at V and 0 bases at J, with 10 bases in the middle. The CDR3 has 15 residues. The CDR3 DNA is TGTGCCAGCAGTTATCGCGAAAGCTCCTACAATGAGCAGTTCTTC. This translates into CASSYRESSYNEQFF.

This clone has more than one count but fewer than ten. The V gene is TRBV7-2, the J gene TRBJ2-7; 10 bases align to TRBD2. V lost 0 bases to trimming and J lost 1 base; unmatched junction nucleotides: 3. From germline, CDR1 is SGHTA and CDR2 FQGNSA. This CDR3 is 16 amino acids long. The DNA for the CDR3 is TGTGCCAGCAGCTTAGCAGCGGGAGGGCCTTCCTACGAGCAGTACTTC. This translates into CASSLAAGGPSYEQYF. Based on the CDR3 plus reference TRBV7-2 and TRBJ2-7, the full variable domain is GAGVSQSPSNKVTEKGKDVELRCDPISGHTALYWYRQSLGQGLEFLIYFQGNSAPDKSGLPSDRFSAERTGGSVSTLTIQRTQQEDSAVYLCASSLAAGGPSYEQYFGPGTRLTVT.

The genes are TRBV2 and TRBJ2-5; 7 positions match TRBD1. V lost 6 bases and J lost 0; bases outside the gene matches: 7. The CDR3 extends over 15 amino acids. Germline CDR1 reads SNHLY; CDR2 reads FYNNEI. This CDR3 is CASRATDRYQETQYF. The CDR3 DNA reads TGTGCCAGCAGAGCTACGGACAGGTACCAAGAGACCCAGTACTTC.

The chain couples TRBV4-1 to TRBJ2-7, with a tentative D call TRBD1 (5 bases). The CDR3 sequence is 15 residues long. Germline values: CDR1 MGHRA, CDR2 YSYEKL. Trimming stripped 0 bases from V and 7 bases from J, with 16 bases between. The CDR3 reads CASSQDWGDFTEQYF. Written as DNA, the CDR3 is TGCGCCAGCAGCCAAGATTGGGGCGATTTTACGGAGCAGTACTTC.